Following are 25 T cell receptor beta chains from one sample sequenced in a study of blood T cell repertoires in COVID-19 (dated by TCRdb to the early 2020s). The protocol used for the library was the immunoSEQ multiplex PCR assay. What TCRdb holds here is the immuneACCESS table cut down to in-frame rearrangements. Part of the clones is not present; checked against another copy, under half of the missing clones reflect an unresolved V gene, and the others are unexplained. The sample includes about 280,000 clones, with approximately 85% observed a single time. The ten largest clonotypes hold 11% of the sample. The sequenced sample was peripheral blood. The receptors were gathered from a woman in her 70s with acute or convalescent COVID-19.

The rearrangement joins TRBV2 to TRBJ1-1, with D maybe TRBD1 (5 bases). CDR1 and CDR2 from the germline V gene are SNHLY and FYNNEI. Trimming stripped 4 bases from V and 4 bases from J, with 13 bases between. There are 14 residues in the CDR3. The CDR3 nucleotides are TGTGCCAGCAGTGGTCAGGGTGCCCGCACTGAAGCTTTCTTT. Residues: CASSGQGARTEAFF.

The V and J genes are TRBV10-3 and TRBJ2-5; D is unclear. The CDR3 sequence is 14 residues long. Trimming pared 3 bases from V and 2 bases from J, leaving 10 bases between. CDR1 is ENHRY and CDR2 is SYGVKD in the germline V gene. The CDR3 nucleotides are TGTGCCATCAGTGAATCGACTGAACAAGAGACCCAGTACTTC. As protein: CAISESTEQETQYF.

This clone has more than one count but fewer than ten. The genes are TRBV2 and TRBJ2-7, with TRBD2 as a possible D gene (6 bases). V shed 6 bases and J shed 2 bases, with 14 bases lying between them. The germline gives CDR1 SNHLY, CDR2 FYNNEI. The CDR3 is 14 residues long. The CDR3 DNA sequence: TGTGCCAGCAGGGGTGGGGCGGGGACCTACGAGCAGTACTTC. Amino acid sequence: CASRGGAGTYEQYF. Using reference TRBV2 and TRBJ2-7 for the parts outside the CDR3, the full variable domain is EPEVTQTPSHQVTQMGQEVILRCVPISNHLYFYWYRQILGQKVEFLVSFYNNEISEKSEIFDDQFSVERPDGSNFTLKIRSTKLEDSAMYFCASRGGAGTYEQYFGPGTRLTVT.

The CDR3 DNA sequence: TGTGCCAGCAGAGATATAGCTTCCGCAGATACGCAGTATTTT. Protein: CASRDIASADTQYF. The chain carries TRBV3-1 (or the pseudogene TRBV3-2) and TRBJ2-3; D is unresolved. This CDR3 is built from 14 residues. V lost 6 bases to trimming and J lost 4 bases, with 14 bases between them. Germline values: CDR1 LGHDT, CDR2 YNNKEL (reference sequence).

The rearrangement joins TRBV19 to TRBJ2-7; TRBD2 aligns across 7 bases. Germline V gene sequence: CDR1 LNHDA, CDR2 SQIVND (reference sequence). The CDR3 spans 14 residues. V gave up 7 bases and J gave up 0 bases; unmatched junction bases: 6. CDR3 sequence: CASKAGGSSYEQYF. The CDR3, as DNA: TGTGCCAGTAAAGCCGGGGGGAGCTCCTACGAGCAGTACTTC.

The chain carries TRBV15 and TRBJ1-2; D gene unclear. Trimming left V 0 bases short and J 7 bases short, with 12 bases between. Germline CDR1 and CDR2: LNHNV and YYDKDF (reference sequence). This CDR3 has 14 amino acids. In nucleotides, the CDR3 is TGTGCCACCAGCAGAGATCGGGTAGGAGCTGGCTACACCTTC. It yields the protein CATSRDRVGAGYTF.

This sequence joins TRBV5-6 and TRBJ1-1, with D uncertain. The germline CDR1 and CDR2 sequences are SGHDT and YYEEEE. CDR3 length equals 15 residues. V was cut by 1 base and J by 1 base, with 11 bases left in between. CDR3 loop: CASSLISRRNTEAFF. The CDR3 bases are TGTGCCAGCAGCTTGATATCCAGGCGGAACACTGAAGCTTTCTTT.

The J gene is TRBJ2-3, the V gene TRBV28, with 11 bases lining up with TRBD2. Germline V gene data show CDR1 as MDHEN and CDR2 as SYDVKM. The CDR3 runs to 16 residues. The trim removed 5 bases at V and 5 bases at J, leaving 9 bases unmatched. CDR3 nucleotide sequence: TGTGCCAGCAGTCCCTTAGCGGGGGGGCAAAGAGATACGCAGTATTTT. Encoded protein: CASSPLAGGQRDTQYF.

DNA of the CDR3: TGTGCCAGCAGCCACGGTGGTAGCCCCACCGGGGAGCTGTTTTTT. This encodes CASSHGGSPTGELFF. This chain connects TRBV3-1 (or the pseudogene TRBV3-2) to TRBJ2-2; no clear D. The V and J ends lost 3 bases and 4 bases respectively, with 12 bases between them. Germline-derived CDR1 and CDR2 are LGHDT and YNNKEL (reference sequence). The CDR3 contains 15 residues.

The gene calls are TRBV15 and TRBJ2-5; 8 nucleotides align to TRBD1. Germline lookup yields CDR1 LNHNV and CDR2 YYDKDF (reference sequence). V was pared by 5 bases and J by 4 bases, with 9 bases of the junction left unmatched. There are 15 residues in the CDR3. The CDR3 DNA is TGTGCCACCAGCTTAGACAGGGGTAGGGGAGAGACCCAGTACTTC. Its translation is CATSLDRGRGETQYF.

This clone was seen just once. The chain couples TRBV18 to TRBJ2-3; tentative D call: TRBD1 (5 bases). The CDR3 contains 14 residues. V was pared by 3 bases and J by 6 bases, with 13 bases between. The germline gives CDR1 KGHSH, CDR2 LQKENI. Here the CDR3 DNA reads TGTGCCAGCTCACCTGACAGCCCCACCGATACGCAGTATTTT. Its protein is CASSPDSPTDTQYF.

V gene TRBV7-7 combines with J gene TRBJ2-1, with D tentatively TRBD2 (5 bases). The CDR3 is 12 residues long. Germline V gene sequence: CDR1 SSHAT, CDR2 FNYEAQ (reference sequence). Trimming stripped 5 bases from V and 6 bases from J, with 8 bases between. The CDR3 region is CASSPGTNEQFF. The CDR3 DNA follows: TGTGCCAGCAGCCCGGGAACCAATGAGCAGTTCTTC.

This chain links TRBV24-1 with TRBJ2-1; tentative D call: TRBD2 (5 bases). Looked up from germline, CDR1 is KGHDR and CDR2 is SFDVKD. This CDR3 has 14 residues. Trimming took 4 bases from V and 7 from J, leaving 13 bases between them. CDR3 nucleotides: TGTGCCACCAGTGACCGGGATATCTCGAATGAGCAGTTCTTC. Amino acids: CATSDRDISNEQFF.

The J gene is TRBJ2-7, the V gene TRBV4-1, with D possibly matching TRBD2 (5 bases). The germline gives CDR1 MGHRA, CDR2 YSYEKL. This CDR3 is built from 15 residues. V was shortened by 1 base and J by 3 bases, with 13 bases between the two germline ends. This CDR3 is CASSQGRLAVYEQYF. In nucleotides, the CDR3 is TGCGCCAGCAGCCAAGGCCGTCTAGCAGTCTACGAGCAGTACTTC.

The rearrangement links TRBV30 to TRBJ2-7; TRBD1 agrees at 11 bases. CDR1 and CDR2 from the germline V gene are GTSNPN and SVGIG (reference sequence). The CDR3 is 16 residues long. Trimming at V came to 2 bases and at J to 3 bases, leaving 9 bases not matched to a gene. Written as DNA, the CDR3 is TGTGCCTGGAGTCCACGACCGGGACAGGGGGGCTACGAGCAGTACTTC. Protein sequence: CAWSPRPGQGGYEQYF.

The V gene is TRBV14, the J gene TRBJ2-1, with 7 bases aligning to TRBD2. The CDR3 is 15 amino acids. The trim removed 1 base at V and 7 bases at J, leaving 7 bases unmatched. Germline-derived CDR1 and CDR2 are SGHDN and FVKESK. In DNA, the CDR3 is TGTGCCAGCAGCCAAGTCTTGGGGGGAGGGAATGAGCAGTTCTTC. It codes for CASSQVLGGGNEQFF.

V is TRBV2 and J is TRBJ2-3; possibly TRBD1 for D (6 bases). Germline V gives CDR1 SNHLY, CDR2 FYNNEI. The CDR3 covers 13 residues. The germline V and J ends were trimmed by 6 bases and 2 bases, with 9 bases remaining between them. CDR3 nucleotide sequence: TGTGCCAGCAGGGGGGCATTCACAGATACGCAGTATTTT. It translates to CASRGAFTDTQYF.

The CDR3, as DNA: TGTGCCAGCAGTGAGGAGACCACGAGTGGAAAACTGTTTTTT. This gives the protein CASSEETTSGKLFF. This sequence joins TRBV2 and TRBJ1-4; D is unresolved. The germline V gene has CDR1 SNHLY and CDR2 FYNNEI. There are 14 residues in the CDR3. V lost 3 bases and J lost 10, with 15 bases in between.

The V and J genes are TRBV5-6 and TRBJ2-4; the D gene is possibly TRBD2 (5 bases). V lost 4 bases and J 2 bases, leaving 10 bases between the germline ends. The CDR3 loop spans 14 amino acids. Germline V gives CDR1 SGHDT, CDR2 YYEEEE. The CDR3 reads CASSLRVTKNIQYF. The CDR3 DNA follows: TGTGCCAGCAGCCTGAGGGTGACCAAAAACATTCAGTACTTC.

V gene TRBV6-1 combines with J gene TRBJ1-2, with D tentatively TRBD1 (5 bases). The CDR3 has 15 amino acids. Germline V CDR1 and CDR2: MNHNS, SASEGT. Trimming shortened V by 2 bases and J by 2 bases, and 12 bases separated the two germline ends. Written as DNA, the CDR3 is TGTGCCAGCAGTGAACGGGGGATGCTCAACTATGGCTACACCTTC. The encoded protein is CASSERGMLNYGYTF.

The rearrangement links TRBV5-8 to TRBJ2-7; D call uncertain. V dropped 4 bases and J dropped 0 bases, with 8 bases sitting between them. Germline CDR1 SGHTS, CDR2 YDEGEE. The CDR3 extends over 13 amino acids. Here the CDR3 reads CASSLGFSYEQYF. In nucleotides, the CDR3 is TGTGCCAGCAGCCTCGGTTTCTCCTACGAGCAGTACTTC.

V gene TRBV30 combines with J gene TRBJ1-3; TRBD1 might be the D (5 bases). Germline CDR1 is GTSNPN and CDR2 is SVGIG (reference sequence). The CDR3 has 15 amino acids. Trimming cost V 2 bases and J 4 bases, with 15 bases left between them. Here the CDR3 DNA reads TGTGCCTGGAGTCCCCGCCAGGGTACCGGAAACACCATATATTTT. Protein product: CAWSPRQGTGNTIYF.

This chain joins TRBV19 and TRBJ2-7; D is ambiguous. This CDR3 spans 13 amino acids. Germline V CDR1 and CDR2: LNHDA, SQIVND (reference sequence). Trimming stripped 4 bases from V and 0 bases from J, with 7 bases between. CDR3 in amino acids: CASSTGHSYEQYF. In nucleotides, the CDR3 is TGTGCCAGTAGTACAGGCCACTCCTACGAGCAGTACTTC.

This chain connects TRBV9 to TRBJ2-2; tentatively, D is TRBD2 (6 bases). This CDR3 region has 15 residues. Germline V gene lookup returns CDR1 SGDLS and CDR2 YYNGEE. V lost 3 bases, J lost 7 bases, and 16 bases lay in between. CDR3 sequence (DNA): TGTGCCAGCAGCGCCCTCCCGGGAGCGAACGGGGAGCTGTTTTTT. It translates to CASSALPGANGELFF.

The chain joins TRBV9 to TRBJ2-2; D may be TRBD1 (5 bases). Trimming removed 3 bases from V and 11 bases from J, with 17 bases in between. CDR3 length: 14 residues. Looked up from germline, CDR1 is SGDLS and CDR2 is YYNGEE. In DNA, the CDR3 is TGTGCCAGCAGCGAGAGAGGTGGTGGGGCCGAGCTGTTTTTT. It encodes CASSERGGGAELFF.